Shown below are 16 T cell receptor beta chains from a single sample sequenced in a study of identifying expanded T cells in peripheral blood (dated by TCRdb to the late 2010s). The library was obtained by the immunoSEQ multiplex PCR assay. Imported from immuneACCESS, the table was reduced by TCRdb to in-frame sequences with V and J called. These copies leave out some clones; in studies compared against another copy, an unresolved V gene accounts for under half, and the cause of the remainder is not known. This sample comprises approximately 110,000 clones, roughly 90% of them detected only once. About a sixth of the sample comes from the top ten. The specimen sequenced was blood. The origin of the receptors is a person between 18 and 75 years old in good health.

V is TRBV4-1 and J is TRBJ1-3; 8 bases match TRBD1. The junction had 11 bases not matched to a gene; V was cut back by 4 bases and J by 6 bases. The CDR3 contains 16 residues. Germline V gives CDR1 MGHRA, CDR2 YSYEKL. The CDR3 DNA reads TGCGCCAGCAGCCGGGGACGGACAGGGCTGGCAAACACCATATATTTT. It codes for CASSRGRTGLANTIYF.

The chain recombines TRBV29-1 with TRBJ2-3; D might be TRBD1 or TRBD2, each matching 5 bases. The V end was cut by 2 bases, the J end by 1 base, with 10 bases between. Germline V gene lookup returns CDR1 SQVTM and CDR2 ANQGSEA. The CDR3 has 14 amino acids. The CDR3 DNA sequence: TGCAGCGTTGAACGGGGCATTGGCACAGATACGCAGTATTTT. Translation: CSVERGIGTDTQYF.

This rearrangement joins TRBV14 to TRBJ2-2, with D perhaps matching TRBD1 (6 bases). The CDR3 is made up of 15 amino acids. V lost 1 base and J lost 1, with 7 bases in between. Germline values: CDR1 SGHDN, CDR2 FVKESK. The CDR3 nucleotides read TGTGCCAGCAGCCAAGCGGGACAGAACACCGGGGAGCTGTTTTTT. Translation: CASSQAGQNTGELFF. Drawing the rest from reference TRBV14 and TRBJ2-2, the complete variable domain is EAGVTQFPSHSVIEKGQTVTLRCDPISGHDNLYWYRRVMGKEIKFLLHFVKESKQDESGMPNNRFLAERTGGTYSTLKVQPAELEDSGVYFCASSQAGQNTGELFFGEGSRLTVL.

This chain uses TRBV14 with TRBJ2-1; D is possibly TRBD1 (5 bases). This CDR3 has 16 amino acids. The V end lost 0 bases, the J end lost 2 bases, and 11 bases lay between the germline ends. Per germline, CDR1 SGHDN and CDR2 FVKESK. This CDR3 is CASSQEGREAYNEQFF. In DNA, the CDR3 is TGTGCCAGCAGCCAAGAGGGCAGGGAAGCCTACAATGAGCAGTTCTTC.

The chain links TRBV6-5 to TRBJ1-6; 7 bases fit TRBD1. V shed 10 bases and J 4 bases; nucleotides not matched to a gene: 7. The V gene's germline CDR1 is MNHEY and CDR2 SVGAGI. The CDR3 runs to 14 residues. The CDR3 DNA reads TGTGCCACCGGACAGGATATGTATAATTCACCCCTCCACTTT. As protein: CATGQDMYNSPLHF.

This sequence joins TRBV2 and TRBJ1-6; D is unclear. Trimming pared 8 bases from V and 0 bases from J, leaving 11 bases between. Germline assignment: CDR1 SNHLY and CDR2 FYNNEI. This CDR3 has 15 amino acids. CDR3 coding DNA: TGTGCCAGCTTTGGGGAGAGCTCCTATAATTCACCCCTCCACTTT. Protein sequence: CASFGESSYNSPLHF. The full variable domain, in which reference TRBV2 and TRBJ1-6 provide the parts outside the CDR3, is EPEVTQTPSHQVTQMGQEVILRCVPISNHLYFYWYRQILGQKVEFLVSFYNNEISEKSEIFDDQFSVERPDGSNFTLKIRSTKLEDSAMYFCASFGESSYNSPLHFGNGTRLTVT.

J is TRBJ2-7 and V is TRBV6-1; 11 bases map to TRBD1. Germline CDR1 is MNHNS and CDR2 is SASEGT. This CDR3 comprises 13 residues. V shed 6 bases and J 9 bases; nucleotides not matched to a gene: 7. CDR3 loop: CASSGQGAWGQYF. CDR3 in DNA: TGTGCCAGCAGCGGACAGGGGGCATGGGGGCAGTACTTC.

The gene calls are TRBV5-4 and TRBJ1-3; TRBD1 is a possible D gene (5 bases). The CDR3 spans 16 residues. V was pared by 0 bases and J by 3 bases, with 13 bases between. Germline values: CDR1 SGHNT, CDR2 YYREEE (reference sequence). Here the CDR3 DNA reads TGTGCCAGCAGCTTGGTTTGGGGGTGGCGTGGAAACACCATATATTTT. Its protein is CASSLVWGWRGNTIYF. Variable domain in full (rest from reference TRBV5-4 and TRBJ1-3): ETGVTQSPTHLIKTRGQQVTLRCSSQSGHNTVSWYQQALGQGPQFIFQYYREEENGRGNFPPRFSGLQFPNYSSELNVNALELDDSALYLCASSLVWGWRGNTIYFGEGSWLTVV.

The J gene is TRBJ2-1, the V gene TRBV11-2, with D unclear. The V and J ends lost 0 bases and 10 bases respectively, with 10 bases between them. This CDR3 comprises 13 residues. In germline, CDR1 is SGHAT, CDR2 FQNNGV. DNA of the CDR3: TGTGCCAGCAGCTTAGATTACGGCGACGAGCAGTTCTTC. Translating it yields CASSLDYGDEQFF.

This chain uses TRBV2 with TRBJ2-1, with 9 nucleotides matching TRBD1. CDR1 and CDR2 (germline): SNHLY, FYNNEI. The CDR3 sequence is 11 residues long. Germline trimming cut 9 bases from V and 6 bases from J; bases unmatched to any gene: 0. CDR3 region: CARTGGNEQFF. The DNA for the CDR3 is TGTGCCAGGACAGGGGGCAATGAGCAGTTCTTC.

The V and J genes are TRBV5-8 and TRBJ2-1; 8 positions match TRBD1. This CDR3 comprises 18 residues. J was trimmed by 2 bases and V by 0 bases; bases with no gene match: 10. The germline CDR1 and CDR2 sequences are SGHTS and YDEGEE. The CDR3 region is CASSLVQGASSAYNEQFF. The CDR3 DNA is TGTGCCAGCAGCTTGGTGCAGGGGGCGAGCTCCGCCTACAATGAGCAGTTCTTC.

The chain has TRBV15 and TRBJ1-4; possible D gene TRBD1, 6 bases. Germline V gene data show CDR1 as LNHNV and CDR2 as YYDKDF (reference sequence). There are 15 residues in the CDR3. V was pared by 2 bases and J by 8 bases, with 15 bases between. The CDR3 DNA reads TGTGCCACCAGCAGACAACAGGGTCCTGGGGAAAAACTGTTTTTT. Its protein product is CATSRQQGPGEKLFF.

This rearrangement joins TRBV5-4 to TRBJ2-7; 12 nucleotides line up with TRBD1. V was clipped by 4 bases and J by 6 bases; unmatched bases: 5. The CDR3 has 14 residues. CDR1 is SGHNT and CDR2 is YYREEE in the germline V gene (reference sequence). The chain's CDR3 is CASSPGTGGGEQYF. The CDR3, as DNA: TGTGCCAGCAGCCCCGGGACAGGGGGCGGCGAGCAGTACTTC. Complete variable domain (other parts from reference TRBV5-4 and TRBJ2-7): ETGVTQSPTHLIKTRGQQVTLRCSSQSGHNTVSWYQQALGQGPQFIFQYYREEENGRGNFPPRFSGLQFPNYSSELNVNALELDDSALYLCASSPGTGGGEQYFGPGTRLTVT.

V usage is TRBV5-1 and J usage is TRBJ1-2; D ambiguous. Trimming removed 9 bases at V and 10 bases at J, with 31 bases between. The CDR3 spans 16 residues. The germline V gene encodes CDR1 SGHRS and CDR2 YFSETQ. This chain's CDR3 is CATDCMRRVFRLDYTF. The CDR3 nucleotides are TGCGCCACAGACTGCATGCGACGGGTTTTTCGATTGGACTACACCTTC.

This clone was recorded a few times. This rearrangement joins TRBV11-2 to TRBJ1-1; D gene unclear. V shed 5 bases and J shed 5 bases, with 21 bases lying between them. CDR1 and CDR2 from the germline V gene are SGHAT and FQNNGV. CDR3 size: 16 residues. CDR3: CASSPSVRRMVTEAFF. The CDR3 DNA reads TGTGCCAGCAGCCCGAGTGTGAGGCGAATGGTAACTGAAGCTTTCTTT.

CDR3 DNA: TGTGCCAGCAGCCGTGGGGGCAGCGTGAACGAGCAGTACTTC. This sequence encodes CASSRGGSVNEQYF. This chain uses TRBV11-2 with TRBJ2-7; TRBD1 is a possible D gene (6 bases). CDR1 SGHAT and CDR2 FQNNGV come from the germline V gene. Trimming removed 5 bases at V and 5 bases at J, with 16 bases between. The CDR3 runs to 14 residues.